This T cell receptor (beta chain) was found in a study of blood T cell repertoires in COVID-19. This CDR3 comprises 13 residues. CDR1 and CDR2 from the germline V gene are SGDLS and YYNGEE. V was clipped by 0 bases and J by 2 bases, with 5 bases between them. Original data processing: Estimation of nucleated cell counts relied on the amplification of reference gene primers. Measured with immunoSEQ multiplex PCR; TCRdb has only the in-frame clones, and not every one. V, J and clone size reflect that table, while D and trimming were determined from the DNA. The table lists 85,000 to 90,000 clones, approximately 80% of them singletons, with around 11% in the top ten.

Specimen: peripheral blood. This sequence was found in a man between 70 and 80 years old with acute or convalescent COVID-19. The gene calls are TRBV9 and TRBJ1-1; D not certain. The CDR3 sequence is CASSVVSNTEAFF. As DNA, the CDR3 is TGTGCCAGCAGCGTAGTCAGTAACACTGAAGCTTTCTTT.